The source of this TCR beta chain is a study of shared clonotypes between healthy human individuals. Study background: A donor's plate count was three for CD4 naive and three for CD4 memory; CD8 naive had two and CD8 memory one.

Division of CD4+ cells produced a CD45RA+ naive subset and a CD45RA-negative memory subset. General study findings and limits: Represented genetic and exposure-history diversity was restricted by having few donors. Memory subsets generally showed smaller estimated richness than naive subsets did.

A remark on this clone: No antigen is known for it.

Assay used: immunoSEQ multiplex PCR; TCRdb lists only in-frame clones, some missing. The sample holds some 1.4 million clones; roughly 96% are singletons and the top ten take over 1%. The TCR was taken from a man aged 25-45 years in good health. Sequencing was carried out using naive CD4+ T cells sorted from blood. Regarding subset: CD45RA+ positively selected.

CDR3 amino acids: CASRRGNHEQFF. CDR3 sequence (DNA): TGTGCCAGCAGGAGAGGGAACCATGAGCAGTTCTTC. This sequence joins TRBV6-6 and TRBJ2-1; weak D call: TRBD2 (5 bases). This CDR3 is built from 12 residues. Germline CDR1 is MNHNY and CDR2 is SVGAGI (reference sequence). The ends were cut back, 6 bases at V and 8 bases at J, with 11 bases in the middle.